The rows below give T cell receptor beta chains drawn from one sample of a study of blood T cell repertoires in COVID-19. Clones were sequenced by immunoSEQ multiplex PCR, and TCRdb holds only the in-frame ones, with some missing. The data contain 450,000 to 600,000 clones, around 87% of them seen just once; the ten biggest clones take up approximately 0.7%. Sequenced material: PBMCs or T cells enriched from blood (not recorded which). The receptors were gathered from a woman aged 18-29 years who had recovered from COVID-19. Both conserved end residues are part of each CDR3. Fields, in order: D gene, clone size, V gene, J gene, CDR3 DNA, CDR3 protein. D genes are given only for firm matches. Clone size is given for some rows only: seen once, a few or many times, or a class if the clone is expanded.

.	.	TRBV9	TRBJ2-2	TGTGCCAGCAGCGTTTCGGGATCCAGTACGGGCGGGGAGCTGTTTTTT	CASSVSGSSTGGELFF
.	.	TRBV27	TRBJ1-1	TGTGCCAGCAGTTCTTGGGGAGGGAACACTGAAGCTTTCTTT	CASSSWGGNTEAFF
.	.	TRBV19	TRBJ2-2	TGTGCCAGTAGTATATCCCTTCGGGGTTCGGGCACCGGGGAGCTGTTTTTT	CASSISLRGSGTGELFF
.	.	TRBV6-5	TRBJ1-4	TGTGCCAGCACCACGGGGTTGGCTAATGAAAAACTGTTTTTT	CASTTGLANEKLFF
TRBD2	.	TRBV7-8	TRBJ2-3	TGTGCCAGCAGCCCCCGGACTAGCGGACCTAGCACAGATACGCAGTATTTT	CASSPRTSGPSTDTQYF
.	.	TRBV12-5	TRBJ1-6	TGTGCTAGTAGCGACAGTATAACGAGCTCCTATAATTCACCCCTCCACTTT	CASSDSITSSYNSPLHF
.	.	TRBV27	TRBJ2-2	TGTGCCAGCAGTCCCGTTGGCTCGCCCACCGGGGAGCTGTTTTTT	CASSPVGSPTGELFF
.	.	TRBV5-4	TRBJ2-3	TGTGCCAGCAGCCTAAACCGGGCCTCAGGGGATACGCAGTATTTT	CASSLNRASGDTQYF
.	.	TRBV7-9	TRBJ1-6	TGTGCCAGCAGCTCCGGGGTCCTAGGCTCACCCCTCCACTTT	CASSSGVLGSPLHF
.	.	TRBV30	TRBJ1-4	TGTGCCTGGAGTGGGTCCGGGGATGAAAAACTGTTTTTT	CAWSGSGDEKLFF
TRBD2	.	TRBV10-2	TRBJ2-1	TGCGCCAGCAGTGACTCTAGCGGGGGGGCCGTAGATGAGCAGTTCTTC	CASSDSSGGAVDEQFF
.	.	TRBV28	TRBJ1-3	TGTGCCAGCAGGTTGCCGGGCGGGATGAGAAACACCATATATTTT	CASRLPGGMRNTIYF
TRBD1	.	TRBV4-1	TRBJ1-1	TGCGCCAGCAAACTCCGACAGGGGATGGACACTGAAGCTTTCTTT	CASKLRQGMDTEAFF
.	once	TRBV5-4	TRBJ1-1	TGTGCCAGCAGCTTGGAAGGGGCGAGGACTGAAGCTTTCTTT	CASSLEGARTEAFF
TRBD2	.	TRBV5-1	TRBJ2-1	TGCGCCAGCAGCTCTGGAGCGGGGGGCCGCAATGAGCAGTTCTTC	CASSSGAGGRNEQFF
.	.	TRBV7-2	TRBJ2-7	TGTGCCAGCAGCCGCGACACCATCTCGACCTACGAGCAGTACTTC	CASSRDTISTYEQYF
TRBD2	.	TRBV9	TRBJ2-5	TGTGCCAGCAGCGTTGGAGACTCTCGCGGGGGGGCCCAGTACTTC	CASSVGDSRGGAQYF
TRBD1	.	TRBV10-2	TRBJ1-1	TGCGCCAGCAGTTCCTCGGACAGGGTGGTCCTGTTT	CASSSSDRVVLF
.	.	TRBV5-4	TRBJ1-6	TGTGCCAGCAACAACCCCGACGGCGGCTCACCCCTCCACTTT	CASNNPDGGSPLHF
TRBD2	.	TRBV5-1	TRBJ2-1	TGCGCCAGCAGCCAAGCGGGGGGGCTCACGGGGCAGTTCTTC	CASSQAGGLTGQFF
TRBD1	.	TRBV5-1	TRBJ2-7	TGCGCCAGCAGCTCCGGGACAGGGCTCTACGAGCAGTACTTC	CASSSGTGLYEQYF
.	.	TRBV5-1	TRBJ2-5	TGCGCCAGCAGCTTGGGGGGGCTCCCCGAGGAGACCCAGTACTTC	CASSLGGLPEETQYF
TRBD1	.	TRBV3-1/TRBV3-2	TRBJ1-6	TGTGCCAGCAGCCAAGTAGACAGGGTAGGCTCACCCCTCCACTTT	CASSQVDRVGSPLHF